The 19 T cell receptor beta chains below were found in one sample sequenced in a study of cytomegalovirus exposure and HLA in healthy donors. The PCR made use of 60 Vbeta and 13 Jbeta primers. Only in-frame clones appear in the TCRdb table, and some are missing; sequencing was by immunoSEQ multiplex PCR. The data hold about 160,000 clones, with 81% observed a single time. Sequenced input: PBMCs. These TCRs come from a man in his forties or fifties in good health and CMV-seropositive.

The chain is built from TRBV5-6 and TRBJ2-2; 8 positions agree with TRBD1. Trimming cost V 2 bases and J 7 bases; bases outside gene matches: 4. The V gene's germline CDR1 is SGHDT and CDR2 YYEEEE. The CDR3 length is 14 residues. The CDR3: CASSFRGLIGELFF. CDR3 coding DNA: TGTGCCAGCAGCTTCAGGGGGCTGATCGGGGAGCTGTTTTTT.

The CDR3 spells CASSLGGGIPGELFF. CDR3 DNA: TGCGCCAGCAGCTTGGGAGGAGGGATTCCCGGGGAGCTGTTTTTT. The J gene is TRBJ2-2, the V gene TRBV5-1; perhaps TRBD2 as D (6 bases). This CDR3 is built from 15 residues. The V end lost 0 bases, the J end lost 6 bases, and 12 bases lay between the germline ends. From germline, CDR1 is SGHRS and CDR2 YFSETQ. The whole variable domain, remainder taken from reference TRBV5-1 and TRBJ2-2, is KAGVTQTPRYLIKTRGQQVTLSCSPISGHRSVSWYQQTPGQGLQFLFEYFSETQRNKGNFPGRFSGRQFSNSRSEMNVSTLELGDSALYLCASSLGGGIPGELFFGEGSRLTVL.

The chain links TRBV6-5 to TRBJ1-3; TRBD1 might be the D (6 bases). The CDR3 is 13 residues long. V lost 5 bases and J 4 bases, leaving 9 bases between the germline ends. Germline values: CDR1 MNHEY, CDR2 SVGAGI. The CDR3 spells CASSGTSGNTIYF. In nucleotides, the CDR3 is TGTGCCAGCAGTGGGACATCGGGAAACACCATATATTTT.

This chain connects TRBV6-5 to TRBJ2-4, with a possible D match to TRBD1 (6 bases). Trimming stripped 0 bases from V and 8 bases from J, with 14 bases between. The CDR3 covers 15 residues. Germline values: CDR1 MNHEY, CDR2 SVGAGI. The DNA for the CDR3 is TGTGCCAGCAGTTACTCGGTAGGGGGAGTGGACATTCAGTACTTC. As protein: CASSYSVGGVDIQYF.

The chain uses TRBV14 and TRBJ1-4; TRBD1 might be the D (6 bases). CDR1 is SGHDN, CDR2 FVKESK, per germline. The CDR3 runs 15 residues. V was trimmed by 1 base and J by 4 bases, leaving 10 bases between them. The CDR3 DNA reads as TGTGCCAGCAGCCAAGTAAGGGGGAGTAATGAAAAACTGTTTTTT. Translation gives CASSQVRGSNEKLFF.

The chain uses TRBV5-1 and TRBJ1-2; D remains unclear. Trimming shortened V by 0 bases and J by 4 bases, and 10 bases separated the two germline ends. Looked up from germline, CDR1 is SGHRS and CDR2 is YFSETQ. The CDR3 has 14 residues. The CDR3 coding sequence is TGCGCCAGCAGCTTGGATGCGGGCCGCTATGGCTACACCTTC. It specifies CASSLDAGRYGYTF.

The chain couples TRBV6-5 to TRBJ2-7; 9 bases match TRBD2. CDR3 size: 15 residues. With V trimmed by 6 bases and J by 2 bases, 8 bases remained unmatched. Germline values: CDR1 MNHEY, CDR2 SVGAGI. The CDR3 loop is CASSFATSGAYEQYF. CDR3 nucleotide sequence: TGTGCCAGCAGCTTTGCGACTAGCGGAGCCTACGAGCAGTACTTC.

The CDR3 loop reads CASSLTGNEQFF. CDR3 coding DNA: TGTGCCAGCAGCCTCACAGGGAATGAGCAGTTCTTC. The V gene is TRBV5-5, the J gene TRBJ2-1; perhaps TRBD1 as D (6 bases). The V gene's germline CDR1 is SGHKS and CDR2 YYEKEE (reference sequence). V lost 4 bases to trimming and J lost 7 bases, with 9 bases between them. The CDR3 length is 12 residues. Full variable domain (outside the CDR3, taken from reference TRBV5-5 and TRBJ2-1): DAGVTQSPTHLIKTRGQQVTLRCSPISGHKSVSWYQQVLGQGPQFIFQYYEKEERGRGNFPDRFSARQFPNYSSELNVNALLLGDSALYLCASSLTGNEQFFGPGTRLTVL.

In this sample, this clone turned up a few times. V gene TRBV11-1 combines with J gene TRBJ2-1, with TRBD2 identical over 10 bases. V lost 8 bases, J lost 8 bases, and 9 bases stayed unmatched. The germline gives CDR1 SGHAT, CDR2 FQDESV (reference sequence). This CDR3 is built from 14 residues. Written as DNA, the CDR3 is TGTGCCAGCGGGAGCGGGGGGGCTCTCCATGAGCAGTTCTTC. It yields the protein CASGSGGALHEQFF.

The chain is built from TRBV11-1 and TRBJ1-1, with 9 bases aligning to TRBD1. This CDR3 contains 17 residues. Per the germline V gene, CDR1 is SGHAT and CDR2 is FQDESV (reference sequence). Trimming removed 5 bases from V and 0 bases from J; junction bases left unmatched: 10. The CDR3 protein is CASSGVQGALMNTEAFF. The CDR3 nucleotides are TGTGCCAGCAGCGGGGTACAGGGGGCCCTCATGAACACTGAAGCTTTCTTT. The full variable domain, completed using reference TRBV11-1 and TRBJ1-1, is EAEVAQSPRYKITEKSQAVAFWCDPISGHATLYWYRQILGQGPELLVQFQDESVVDDSQLPKDRFSAERLKGVDSTLKIQPAELGDSAMYLCASSGVQGALMNTEAFFGQGTRLTVV.

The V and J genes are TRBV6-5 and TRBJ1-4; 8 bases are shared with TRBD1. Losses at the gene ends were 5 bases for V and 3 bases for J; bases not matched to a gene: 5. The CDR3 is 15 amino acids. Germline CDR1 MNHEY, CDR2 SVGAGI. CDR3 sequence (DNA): TGTGCCAGCAGTCACGGACAGGGTGCTAATGAAAAACTGTTTTTT. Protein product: CASSHGQGANEKLFF.

CDR3 coding DNA: TGTGCCAGCACCCCGACAGGGTCCTATAATTCACCCCTCCACTTT. Translating gives CASTPTGSYNSPLHF. The rearrangement links TRBV6-1 to TRBJ1-6; the match to TRBD1 covers 7 bases. The CDR3 runs 15 residues. Germline CDR1 is MNHNS and CDR2 is SASEGT. V lost 7 bases, J lost 1 base, and 4 bases stayed unmatched.

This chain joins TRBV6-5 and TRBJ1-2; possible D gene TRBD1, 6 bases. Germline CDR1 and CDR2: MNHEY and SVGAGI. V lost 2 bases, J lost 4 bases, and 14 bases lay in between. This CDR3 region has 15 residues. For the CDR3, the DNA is TGTGCCAGCAGTTACGGGCAGGGGAGGGGCTATGGCTACACCTTC. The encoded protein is CASSYGQGRGYGYTF.

This CDR3 reads CASSSRDYYNEQFF. CDR3 coding DNA: TGTGCCAGCAGCTCCCGGGACTATTACAATGAGCAGTTCTTC. The chain links TRBV7-9 to TRBJ2-1, with 7 bases matching TRBD2. The CDR3 is 14 amino acids. Trimming cost V 4 bases and J 4 bases; bases outside gene matches: 4. Germline lookup yields CDR1 SEHNR and CDR2 FQNEAQ (reference sequence).

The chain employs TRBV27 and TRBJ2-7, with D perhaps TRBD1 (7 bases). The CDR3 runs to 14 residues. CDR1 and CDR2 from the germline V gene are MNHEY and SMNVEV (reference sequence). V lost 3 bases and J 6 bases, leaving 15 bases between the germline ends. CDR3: CASSLSRGVGEQYF. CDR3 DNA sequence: TGTGCCAGCAGTTTGTCCAGGGGGGTGGGCGAGCAGTACTTC.

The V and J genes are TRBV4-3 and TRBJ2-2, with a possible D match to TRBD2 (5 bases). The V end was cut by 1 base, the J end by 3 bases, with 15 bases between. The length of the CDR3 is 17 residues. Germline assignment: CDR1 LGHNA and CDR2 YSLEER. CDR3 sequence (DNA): TGCGCCAGCAGCCAAGTAGCCGCGGGTAAGTACACCGGGGAGCTGTTTTTT. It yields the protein CASSQVAAGKYTGELFF.

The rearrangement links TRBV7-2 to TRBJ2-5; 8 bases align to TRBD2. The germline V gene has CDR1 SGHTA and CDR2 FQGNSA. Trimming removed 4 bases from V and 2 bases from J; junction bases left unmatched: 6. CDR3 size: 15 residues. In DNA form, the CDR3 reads TGTGCCAGCAGCTCTGTAGCGGGACGACAAGAGACCCAGTACTTC. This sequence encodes CASSSVAGRQETQYF.

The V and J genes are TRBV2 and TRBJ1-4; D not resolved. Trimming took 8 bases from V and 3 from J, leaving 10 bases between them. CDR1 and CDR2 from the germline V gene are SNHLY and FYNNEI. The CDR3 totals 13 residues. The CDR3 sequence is CASGGNANEKLFF. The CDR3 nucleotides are TGTGCCAGCGGCGGGAATGCTAATGAAAAACTGTTTTTT.

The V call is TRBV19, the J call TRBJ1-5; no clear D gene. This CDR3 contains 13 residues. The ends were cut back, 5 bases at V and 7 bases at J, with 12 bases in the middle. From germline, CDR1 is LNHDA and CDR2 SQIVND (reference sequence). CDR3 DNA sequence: TGTGCCAGTAGTTATGGAGTTGGGCAGCCCCAGCATTTT. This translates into CASSYGVGQPQHF.